The 21 T cell receptor beta chains presented below share a single source sample, sequenced in a study of cytomegalovirus exposure and HLA in healthy donors. Use of 60 Vbeta and 13 Jbeta primers characterized the PCR. Sequencing was performed with immunoSEQ multiplex PCR; in TCRdb, only in-frame clones are kept and a portion is missing. The table has fewer than 200,000 clones, roughly 75% seen once; the top ten hold about 4.9%. The sequencing sample was made of PBMCs. Every receptor here comes from a male donor in good health and CMV-seronegative.

This chain connects TRBV4-1 to TRBJ1-5, with a weak D call TRBD1 (6 bases). CDR1 and CDR2 from the germline V gene are MGHRA and YSYEKL. Trimming stripped 5 bases from V and 2 bases from J, with 16 bases between. This CDR3 spans 16 amino acids. The CDR3: CASSAFPGAGNQPQHF. The CDR3 DNA reads as TGCGCCAGCAGCGCCTTCCCAGGGGCCGGCAATCAGCCCCAGCATTTT.

The chain uses TRBV7-2 and TRBJ2-5; the match to TRBD2 covers 14 bases. Germline V gives CDR1 SGHTA, CDR2 FQGNSA. V lost 4 bases to trimming and J lost 5 bases; unmatched junction nucleotides: 6. CDR3 length: 16 amino acids. The CDR3 spells CASSSGLAGGVETQYF. The DNA of the CDR3 is TGTGCCAGCAGCTCCGGACTAGCGGGGGGCGTGGAGACCCAGTACTTC.

The chain is built from TRBV2 and TRBJ1-4, with unresolved D. Trimming left V 3 bases short and J 3 bases short, with 11 bases between. CDR1 SNHLY and CDR2 FYNNEI come from the germline V gene. This CDR3 has 15 residues. The CDR3 here is CASSDNGVPNEKLFF. The CDR3 DNA is TGTGCCAGCAGTGACAACGGAGTTCCTAATGAAAAACTGTTTTTT. The full variable domain, in which reference TRBV2 and TRBJ1-4 provide the parts outside the CDR3, is EPEVTQTPSHQVTQMGQEVILRCVPISNHLYFYWYRQILGQKVEFLVSFYNNEISEKSEIFDDQFSVERPDGSNFTLKIRSTKLEDSAMYFCASSDNGVPNEKLFFGSGTQLSVL.

The chain carries TRBV11-2 and TRBJ2-3; TRBD1 agrees at 9 bases. The CDR3 contains 16 residues. The junction had 11 bases not matched to a gene; V was cut back by 5 bases and J by 5 bases. In germline, CDR1 is SGHAT, CDR2 FQNNGV. The CDR3 region is CASSIWDRVYRDTQYF. In nucleotides, the CDR3 is TGTGCCAGCAGCATCTGGGACAGGGTTTACAGAGATACGCAGTATTTT.

The chain carries TRBV25-1 and TRBJ2-7, with 7 bases lining up with TRBD1. V lost 2 bases and J lost 2; bases outside the gene matches: 3. Germline CDR1 is MGHDK and CDR2 is SYGVNS. CDR3 size: 14 residues. This CDR3 is CASSEPGTAYEQYF. The CDR3, as DNA: TGTGCCAGCAGTGAACCCGGGACAGCCTACGAGCAGTACTTC.

V gene TRBV7-2 combines with J gene TRBJ2-2; weak D call: TRBD2 (6 bases). Looked up from germline, CDR1 is SGHTA and CDR2 is FQGNSA. The CDR3 runs to 12 residues. Trimming cost V 5 bases and J 7 bases, with 8 bases left between them. The CDR3 bases are TGTGCCAGCAGCCGGGAGCTCGGGGAGCTGTTTTTT. As protein: CASSRELGELFF.

V is TRBV6-5 and J is TRBJ1-1; possible D gene TRBD1, 6 bases. Germline-derived CDR1 and CDR2 are MNHEY and SVGAGI. The germline V and J ends were trimmed by 10 bases and 1 base, with 16 bases remaining between them. CDR3 length: 14 residues. CDR3 bases: TGTGCCATAAGGGCAGCACAGGGGAACACTGAAGCTTTCTTT. Translating it yields CAIRAAQGNTEAFF.

The rearrangement links TRBV21-1 to TRBJ2-3; TRBD1 is taken as the D call from the table, unchecked against the DNA. TRBV21-1 is a pseudogene locus. The CDR3 length is 15 residues. The CDR3 coding sequence is TGTGCCAGCAGCGAACCAGGGGACCTCACAGATACGCAGTATTTT. Protein sequence: CASSEPGDLTDTQYF.

The rearrangement uses TRBV13 and TRBJ2-5, with 9 nucleotides matching TRBD1. CDR3 length: 15 residues. Per germline, CDR1 PRHDT and CDR2 FYEKMQ (reference sequence). Losses at the gene ends were 4 bases for V and 5 bases for J; bases not matched to a gene: 8. The CDR3 region is CASSSRDRVFETQYF. CDR3 DNA: TGTGCCAGCAGCTCCCGGGACAGGGTTTTTGAGACCCAGTACTTC. The full variable domain, with the rest looked up from reference TRBV13 and TRBJ2-5, is AAGVIQSPRHLIKEKRETATLKCYPIPRHDTVYWYQQGPGQDPQFLISFYEKMQSDKGSIPDRFSAQQFSDYHSELNMSSLELGDSALYFCASSSRDRVFETQYFGPGTRLLVL.

This chain joins TRBV11-3 and TRBJ2-1; 7 bases are a match to TRBD1. The CDR3 has 14 residues. Trimming at V came to 1 base and at J to 7 bases, leaving 4 bases not matched to a gene. Germline CDR1 and CDR2: SGHNT and YENEEA. CDR3 protein: CASSLGIQGNEQFF. DNA of the CDR3: TGTGCCAGCAGCTTAGGAATACAGGGGAATGAGCAGTTCTTC.

This chain joins TRBV9 and TRBJ1-2, with D possibly being TRBD1 (5 bases). This CDR3 spans 15 amino acids. The germline CDR1 and CDR2 sequences are SGDLS and YYNGEE. Deletions cut 1 base from V and 6 bases from J, with 16 bases between. The CDR3 loop reads CASSVTPQGGDGYTF. The CDR3 DNA follows: TGTGCCAGCAGCGTAACCCCCCAGGGAGGCGATGGCTACACCTTC.

The chain employs TRBV7-2 and TRBJ2-7; D perhaps matches TRBD2 (5 bases). The CDR3 length is 13 residues. From germline, CDR1 is SGHTA and CDR2 FQGNSA. The ends were cut back, 5 bases at V and 6 bases at J, with 14 bases in the middle. The CDR3 DNA reads as TGTGCCAGCAGCCGGGAACGGGCCTCCGAGCAGTACTTC. This sequence encodes CASSRERASEQYF. The full variable domain, its missing parts supplied by reference TRBV7-2 and TRBJ2-7, is GAGVSQSPSNKVTEKGKDVELRCDPISGHTALYWYRQSLGQGLEFLIYFQGNSAPDKSGLPSDRFSAERTGGSVSTLTIQRTQQEDSAVYLCASSRERASEQYFGPGTRLTVT.

This clone came up a few times. The chain is built from TRBV5-1 and TRBJ2-7; tentatively, D is TRBD2 (6 bases). With 4 bases removed from V and 0 bases from J, the gap between germline ends came to 14 bases. The length of the CDR3 is 15 residues. Germline CDR1 reads SGHRS; CDR2 reads YFSETQ. The DNA for the CDR3 is TGCGCCAGCAGCCGAGCGGGTCCGAGCTCCTACGAGCAGTACTTC. Protein product: CASSRAGPSSYEQYF.

V gene TRBV6-4 combines with J gene TRBJ2-3; 8 bases fit TRBD1. The V gene's germline CDR1 is MRHNA and CDR2 SNTAGT. V dropped 4 bases and J dropped 6; count of bases not matched to a gene: 9. This CDR3 contains 15 residues. The CDR3 DNA is TGTGCCAGCAGTGCCCGGACAGGGATCAGGGATACGCAGTATTTT. Translating it yields CASSARTGIRDTQYF.

The chain combines TRBV18 with TRBJ2-5; the D gene is possibly TRBD1 (5 bases). The CDR3 contains 13 residues. V was shortened by 3 bases and J by 2 bases, with 7 bases between the two germline ends. Germline CDR1 is KGHSH and CDR2 is LQKENI. The CDR3 sequence is CASSPDRQETQYF. CDR3 in DNA: TGTGCCAGCTCACCCGACAGACAAGAGACCCAGTACTTC.

The chain recombines TRBV19 with TRBJ2-5, with a tentative D call TRBD1 (5 bases). CDR1 and CDR2 (germline): LNHDA, SQIVND (reference sequence). V lost 5 bases and J lost 2, with 9 bases in between. The CDR3 loop spans 13 amino acids. Here the CDR3 DNA reads TGTGCCAGTAGTGCACAGGAACAAGAGACCCAGTACTTC. Its protein is CASSAQEQETQYF.

This clone was seen once. The chain recombines TRBV7-6 with TRBJ2-7; D may be TRBD1 (6 bases). With 10 bases removed from V and 3 bases from J, the gap between germline ends came to 13 bases. Germline CDR1 is SGHVS and CDR2 is FNYEAQ. This CDR3 is built from 12 residues. Here the CDR3 reads CATGTQNYEQYF. Here the CDR3 DNA reads TGTGCCACCGGGACACAGAACTACGAGCAGTACTTC.

The chain is built from TRBV6-6 and TRBJ2-7; no definite D call. Trimming shortened V by 0 bases and J by 3 bases, and 6 bases separated the two germline ends. The CDR3 covers 13 residues. Germline V gene lookup returns CDR1 MNHNY and CDR2 SVGAGI (reference sequence). The CDR3 nucleotides are TGTGCCAGCAGTTACTCAGCCCTCTACGAGCAGTACTTC. Translation gives CASSYSALYEQYF.

The V call is TRBV4-2, the J call TRBJ2-2; TRBD1 agrees at 7 bases. Germline lookup yields CDR1 LGHNA and CDR2 YNFKEQ. J gave up 1 base and V 3 bases, and 8 bases lay outside the gene matches. The CDR3 has 17 residues. The CDR3 region is CASSHPRRTGNTGELFF. The CDR3 DNA reads as TGTGCCAGCAGCCACCCAAGAAGGACAGGGAACACCGGGGAGCTGTTTTTT.

This clone was observed a few times. The rearrangement joins TRBV2 to TRBJ1-5; TRBD1 agrees at 7 bases. V shed 6 bases and J 6 bases; nucleotides not matched to a gene: 5. CDR3 length: 13 residues. CDR1 SNHLY and CDR2 FYNNEI come from the germline V gene. CDR3 in amino acids: CASRTQGTQPQHF. For the CDR3, the DNA is TGTGCCAGCAGGACACAGGGGACTCAGCCCCAGCATTTT.

The chain combines TRBV18 with TRBJ1-1; no firm D call. The CDR3 is 13 amino acids. Trimming removed 0 bases at V and 1 base at J, with 3 bases between. Looked up from germline, CDR1 is KGHSH and CDR2 is LQKENI. CDR3 sequence: CASSPPGNTEAFF. DNA of the CDR3: TGTGCCAGCTCACCACCCGGGAACACTGAAGCTTTCTTT.